This TCR beta chain is from a study of shared clonotypes between healthy human individuals (dated by TCRdb to 2018 to 2020). Study-level background: The cohort comprised two women and three men aged 18 to 49 years. For each donor, CD4 naive and CD4 memory were each given three plates, CD8 naive was given two plates, and CD8 memory was given one plate. To estimate repertoire size and how much clonotypes are shared between individuals, the study performed deep sequencing of blood TCR repertoires from roughly five healthy adults. To increase sequencing depth and limit assay-specific biases, different laboratories used diverse techniques to prepare libraries and sequence TCR repertoires. Each donor's leukapheresis produced roughly between roughly 0.94 and 9.5 billion PBMCs. What the work shows at the level of the full study, not this receptor alone: Compared with non-shared clonotypes, clonotypes shared by all four sorted-subset donors had higher generation probabilities. Incomplete sequencing was indicated by rarefaction of sorted-subset datasets, despite the large sequencing depth. When a few donors were compared, the shared fraction of clonotypes was about 5.4% for naive CD4, about 4% for naive CD8, 2% to 2.5% for memory CD4, and 0.4% for memory CD8. Estimated clonotype richness was generally larger for naive than for memory subsets. Only blood was sampled, and tissue TCR repertoires likely differ from those in blood. Pairwise subsampling led to the expectation that sequencing depth would affect the degree of clonotype sharing among donors. Because the study included a small number of donors, the genetic and exposure-history diversity represented was limited.

Using the deep immunoSEQ assay, TCR CDR3 regions were amplified from genomic DNA by multiplex PCR. Genomic DNA extracted from each cell subset was distributed evenly over all wells of several immunoSEQ 96-well plates, and each plate served as one replicate. For sorted subsets, each replicate PCR was loaded with about 200 ng genomic DNA, equivalent to some 31,000 T cell genomes. The purified libraries were quantified using a Qubit 3.0 fluorometer, sized with a Bioanalyzer 2100, and then quantified again using the KAPA Library Quantification kit. A separate single-read 150-cycle Illumina NextSeq 550 flow cell was used to sequence each immunoSEQ 96-well plate. The authors' pipeline ran thus. The immunoSEQ output contained only junctional sequences without quality scores, so filtering could not match that applied to full-length reads. To assign V/J genes and CDR3, sequences were annotated against IMGT germline references using PyIR, a Python wrapper for IgBLAST v1.9. Any read was removed if the V/J assignment was weak (E-value above 1e-6), the CDR3 was missing, or the read contained stop codons, out-of-frame junctions, or ambiguous translated residues. V3J clonotypes were defined as sequences sharing an identical inferred V gene, J gene, and CDR3 amino acid sequence. Percentage overlap between repertoires was computed as shared unique clonotypes divided by the size of the smaller repertoire. RTK rarefaction, the Chao1 estimator, and Recon v2.1 estimates of unobserved clonotypes were used to assess repertoire richness. Generation probabilities for all TCRbeta clonotypes obtained by the gDNA method from several donors were computed using OLGA. In its TCRdb copy, this immuneACCESS table keeps in-frame sequences only and misses some clones. Where compared with another copy, unresolved V genes explain less than half of these, and the others have no known cause. V, J and clone size are taken as reported in that table, and D and trimming were inferred from the DNA itself. This sample comprises approximately 980,000 clones, more than 75% of them detected only once. The ten largest clones capture approximately 1.5% of the sample.

The CDR3 has 16 amino acids, counting the end cysteine and phenylalanine. Here the CDR3 DNA is all that survives: 48 bases in frame from base 1. Compared with germline, V lacks 6 bases and J lacks 4 bases; bases without a gene match: 11. From the germline V gene, CDR1 is MDHEN and CDR2 is SYDVKM. Donors were healthy HIV-negative adults with no recently reported acute infections or vaccinations. All donors were Caucasian adults living in Nashville, Tennessee, USA. CD4+ T cells were enriched by magnetic negative selection, after which naive cells were positively selected on CD45RA and the negative fraction was taken as the memory subset. Blood was collected by leukapheresis, and PBMCs were isolated by Ficoll-Histopaque density gradient centrifugation and then cryopreserved in liquid nitrogen vapor phase. Analytical flow cytometry was used to check the purity and quantity of every magnetically sorted T cell population. Genomic DNA was isolated from each sorted fraction and quantified by UV absorbance on a Nanodrop 2000c.

In regard to this clone: Its antigen is not yet known. No base quality information exists; no much larger clone differs at one position.

The rearranged segments are TRBV28 and TRBJ1-4; 7 bases in between match TRBD1. Input material: memory CD4+ T cells sorted from blood. Explained via the paper, the cell subset or site label denotes: CD45RA-negative fraction. The sequence came from a man aged 18 to 30 in good health. The DNA sequence is TGTGCCAGCAGCAGGGGGATATTTGTGGGTAATGAAAAACTGTTTTTT. Its amino acids are CASSRGIFVGNEKLFF.